This T cell receptor (beta chain) originates from a study of blood T cell repertoires in COVID-19. For the study at large: Samples of COVID-19 (acute and convalescent) were obtained from the United States, Italy and Spain. The cDNA or gDNA used as material had been derived from T cells, B-cell-depleted T cells, or PBMCs.

The germline CDR1 and CDR2 sequences are MNHNY and SVGAGI (reference sequence). CDR3 length equals 12 residues. V lost 8 bases to trimming and J lost 2 bases, with 9 bases between them. Under the authors' procedure: Nucleated cell counts were estimated from reference gene primer amplification. The protocol was immunoSEQ multiplex PCR, while the TCRdb copy is restricted to in-frame clones and leaves out a portion. From that table come the V and J calls and clone size; the DNA was used to work out D and trimming. The sample consists of about 380,000 clones, roughly 77% of them appearing once. The V and J genes are TRBV6-6 and TRBJ1-2, with D possibly TRBD1 on 5 matching bases. This TCR was recovered from a human donor with acute or convalescent COVID-19. The donor label of this sample is uncertain. Sequencing was performed on peripheral blood. The CDR3 here is CASVTGNYGYTF. The CDR3 DNA sequence: TGTGCCAGCGTCACAGGAAACTATGGCTACACCTTC.